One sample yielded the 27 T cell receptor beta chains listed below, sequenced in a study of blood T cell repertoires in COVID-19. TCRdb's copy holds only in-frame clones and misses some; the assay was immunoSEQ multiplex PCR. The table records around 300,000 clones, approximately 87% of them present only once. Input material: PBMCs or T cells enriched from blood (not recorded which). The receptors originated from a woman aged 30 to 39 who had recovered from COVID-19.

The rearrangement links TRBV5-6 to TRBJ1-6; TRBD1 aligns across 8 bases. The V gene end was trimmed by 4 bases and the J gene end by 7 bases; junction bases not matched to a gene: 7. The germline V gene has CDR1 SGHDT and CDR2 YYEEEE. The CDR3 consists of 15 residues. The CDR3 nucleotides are TGTGCCAGCAGCGTTCAGGGGGCCTGGAATTCACCCCTCCACTTT. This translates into CASSVQGAWNSPLHF.

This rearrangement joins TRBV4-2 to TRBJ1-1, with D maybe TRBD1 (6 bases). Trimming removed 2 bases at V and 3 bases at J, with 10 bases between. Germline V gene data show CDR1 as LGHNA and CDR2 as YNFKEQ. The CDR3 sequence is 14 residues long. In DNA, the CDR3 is TGTGCCAGCAGCCAATCATCAGGGGACACTGAAGCTTTCTTT. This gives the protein CASSQSSGDTEAFF.

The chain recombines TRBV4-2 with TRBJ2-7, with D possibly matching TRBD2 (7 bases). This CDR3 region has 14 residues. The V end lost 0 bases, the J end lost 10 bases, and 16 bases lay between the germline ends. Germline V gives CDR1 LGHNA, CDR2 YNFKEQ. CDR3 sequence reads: CASSQDFTRGAQYF. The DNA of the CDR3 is TGTGCCAGCAGCCAAGACTTCACCCGGGGGGCCCAGTACTTC.

The CDR3 DNA follows: TGTGCCAGCAGCATCGGGACAGGCATCTACGAGCAGTACTTC. Translated: CASSIGTGIYEQYF. This chain connects TRBV5-6 to TRBJ2-7; 8 bases align to TRBD1. The germline V gene has CDR1 SGHDT and CDR2 YYEEEE. The CDR3 is 14 amino acids. The J segment lost 3 bases and the V segment lost 4 bases, leaving 6 bases of the junction unmatched.

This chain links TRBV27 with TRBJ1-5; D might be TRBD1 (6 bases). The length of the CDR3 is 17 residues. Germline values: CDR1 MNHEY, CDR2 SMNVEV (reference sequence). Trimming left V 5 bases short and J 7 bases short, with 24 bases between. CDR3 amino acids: CASSLRGEGGTRQPQHF. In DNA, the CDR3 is TGTGCCAGCAGTCTACGCGGGGAGGGGGGCACCCGACAGCCCCAGCATTTT.

Here the CDR3 DNA reads TGCGCCAGCAGCCTCACGGACAGGGGTAGCAATCAGCCCCAGCATTTT. Translating it yields CASSLTDRGSNQPQHF. This chain links TRBV4-1 with TRBJ1-5; the match to TRBD1 covers 9 bases. CDR1 and CDR2 from the germline V gene are MGHRA and YSYEKL. This CDR3 spans 16 amino acids. With V trimmed by 4 bases and J by 0 bases, 4 bases remained unmatched.

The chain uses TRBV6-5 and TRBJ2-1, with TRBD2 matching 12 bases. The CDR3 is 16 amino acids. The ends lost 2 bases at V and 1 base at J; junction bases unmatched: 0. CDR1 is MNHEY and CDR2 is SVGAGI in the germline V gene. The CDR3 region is CASSYTSGGSYNEQFF. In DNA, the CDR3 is TGTGCCAGCAGTTACACTAGCGGGGGGTCCTACAATGAGCAGTTCTTC.

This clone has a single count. The CDR3 coding sequence is TGTGCCAGCAGCTTAACTAGCGGATGGAACACCGGGGAGCTGTTTTTT. Encoded protein: CASSLTSGWNTGELFF. The chain is built from TRBV7-9 and TRBJ2-2, with 8 bases lining up with TRBD2. V lost 2 bases and J lost 1; bases outside the gene matches: 3. Germline CDR1 is SEHNR and CDR2 is FQNEAQ (reference sequence). The CDR3 sequence is 16 residues long. Filled out from reference TRBV7-9 and TRBJ2-2, the complete variable domain reads DTGVSQNPRHKITKRGQNVTFRCDPISEHNRLYWYRQTLGQGPEFLTYFQNEAQLEKSRLLSDRFSAERPKGSFSTLEIQRTEQGDSAMYLCASSLTSGWNTGELFFGEGSRLTVL.

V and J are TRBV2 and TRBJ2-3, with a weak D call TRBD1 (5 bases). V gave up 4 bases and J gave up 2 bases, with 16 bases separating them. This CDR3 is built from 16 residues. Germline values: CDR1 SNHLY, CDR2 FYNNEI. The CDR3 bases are TGTGCCAGCAGTGGTGTCAGGGTCCCCACCACAGATACGCAGTATTTT. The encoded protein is CASSGVRVPTTDTQYF.

The CDR3 region has the DNA TGTGCCAGCAGCCAGGGGGCTGGGGCCAACGTCCTGACTTTC. Its translation: CASSQGAGANVLTF. This chain uses TRBV11-3 with TRBJ2-6; 7 bases match TRBD1. J gave up 2 bases and V 5 bases, and 0 bases lay outside the gene matches. Germline loops: CDR1 SGHNT, CDR2 YENEEA. The CDR3 loop spans 14 amino acids.

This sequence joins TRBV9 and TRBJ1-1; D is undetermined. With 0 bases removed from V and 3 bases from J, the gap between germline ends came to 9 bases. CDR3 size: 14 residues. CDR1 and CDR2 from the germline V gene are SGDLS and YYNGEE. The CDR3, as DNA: TGTGCCAGCAGCGTAGGAGGGTCATACACTGAAGCTTTCTTT. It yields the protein CASSVGGSYTEAFF.

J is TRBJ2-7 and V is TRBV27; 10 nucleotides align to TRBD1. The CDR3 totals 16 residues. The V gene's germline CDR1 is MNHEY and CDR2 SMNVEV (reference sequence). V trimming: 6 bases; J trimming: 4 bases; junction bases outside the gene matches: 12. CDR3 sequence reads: CASSSFGDRGRYEQYF. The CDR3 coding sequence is TGTGCCAGCAGCTCCTTTGGGGACAGGGGTAGGTACGAGCAGTACTTC.

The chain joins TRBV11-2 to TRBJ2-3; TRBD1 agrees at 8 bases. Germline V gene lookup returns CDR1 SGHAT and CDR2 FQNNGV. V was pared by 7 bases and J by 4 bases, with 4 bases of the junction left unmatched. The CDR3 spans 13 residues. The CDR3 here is CASTTGAADTQYF. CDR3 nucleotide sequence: TGTGCCAGCACGACAGGGGCAGCAGATACGCAGTATTTT. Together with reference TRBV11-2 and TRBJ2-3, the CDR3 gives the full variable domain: EAGVAQSPRYKIIEKRQSVAFWCNPISGHATLYWYQQILGQGPKLLIQFQNNGVVDDSQLPKDRFSAERLKGVDSTLKIQPAKLEDSAVYLCASTTGAADTQYFGPGTRLTVL.

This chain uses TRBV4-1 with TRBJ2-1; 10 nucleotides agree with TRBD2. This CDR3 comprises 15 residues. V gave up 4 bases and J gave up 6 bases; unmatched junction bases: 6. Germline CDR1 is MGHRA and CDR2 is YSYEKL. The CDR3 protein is CASSRFERGGNEQFF. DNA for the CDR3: TGCGCCAGCAGCCGGTTTGAGCGGGGGGGCAATGAGCAGTTCTTC.

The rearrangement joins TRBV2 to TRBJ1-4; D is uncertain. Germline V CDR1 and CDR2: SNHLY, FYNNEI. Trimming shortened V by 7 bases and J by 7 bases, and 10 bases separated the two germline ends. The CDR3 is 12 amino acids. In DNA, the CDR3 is TGTGCCAGCAACCACCCGGGTGAAAAACTGTTTTTT. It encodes CASNHPGEKLFF.

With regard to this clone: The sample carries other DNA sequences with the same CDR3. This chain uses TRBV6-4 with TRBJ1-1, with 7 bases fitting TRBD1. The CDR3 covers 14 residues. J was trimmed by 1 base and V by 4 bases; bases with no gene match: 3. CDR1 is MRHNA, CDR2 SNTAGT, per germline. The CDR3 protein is CASSGGTENTEAFF. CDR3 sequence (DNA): TGTGCCAGCAGTGGCGGGACAGAGAACACTGAAGCTTTCTTT.

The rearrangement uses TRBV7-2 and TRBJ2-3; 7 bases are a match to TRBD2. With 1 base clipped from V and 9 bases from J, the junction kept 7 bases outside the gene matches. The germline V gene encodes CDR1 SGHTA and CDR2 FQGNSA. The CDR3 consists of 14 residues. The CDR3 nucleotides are TGTGCCAGCAGCTTAGAGAGAGGGACTACAACGCAGTATTTT. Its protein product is CASSLERGTTTQYF.

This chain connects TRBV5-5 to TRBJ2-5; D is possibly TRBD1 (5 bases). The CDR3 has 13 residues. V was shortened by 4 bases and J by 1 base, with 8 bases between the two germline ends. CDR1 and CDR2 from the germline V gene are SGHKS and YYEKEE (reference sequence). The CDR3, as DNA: TGTGCCAGCAGCCCGACAGTCCAAGAGACCCAGTACTTC. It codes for CASSPTVQETQYF. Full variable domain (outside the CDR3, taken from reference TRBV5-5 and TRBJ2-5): DAGVTQSPTHLIKTRGQQVTLRCSPISGHKSVSWYQQVLGQGPQFIFQYYEKEERGRGNFPDRFSARQFPNYSSELNVNALLLGDSALYLCASSPTVQETQYFGPGTRLLVL.

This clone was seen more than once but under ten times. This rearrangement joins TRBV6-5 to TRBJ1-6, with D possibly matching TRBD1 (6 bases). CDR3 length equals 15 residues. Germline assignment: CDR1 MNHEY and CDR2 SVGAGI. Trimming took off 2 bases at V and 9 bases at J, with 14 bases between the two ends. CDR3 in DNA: TGTGCCAGCAGTTACCAAACAGGGATGAGTTCACCCCTCCACTTT. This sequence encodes CASSYQTGMSSPLHF.

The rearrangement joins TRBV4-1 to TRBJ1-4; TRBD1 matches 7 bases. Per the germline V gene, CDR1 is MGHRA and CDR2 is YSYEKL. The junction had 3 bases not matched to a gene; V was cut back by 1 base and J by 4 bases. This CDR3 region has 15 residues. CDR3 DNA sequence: TGCGCCAGCAGCCAAGTCGGGACAGTTAATGAAAAACTGTTTTTT. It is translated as CASSQVGTVNEKLFF.

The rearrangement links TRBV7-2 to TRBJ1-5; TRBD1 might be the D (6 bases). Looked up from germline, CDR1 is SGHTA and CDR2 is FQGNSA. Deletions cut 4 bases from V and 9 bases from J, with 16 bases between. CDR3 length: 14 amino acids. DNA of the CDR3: TGTGCCAGCAGCTCGACCCGGCAAGGGGGGCCCCAGCATTTT. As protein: CASSSTRQGGPQHF.

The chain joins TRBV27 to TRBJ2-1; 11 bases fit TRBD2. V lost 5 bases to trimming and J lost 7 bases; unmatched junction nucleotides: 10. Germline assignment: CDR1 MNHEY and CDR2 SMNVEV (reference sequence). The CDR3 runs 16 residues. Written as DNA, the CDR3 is TGTGCCAGCAGTCCTTATTATAGCGGGGGGGCGAATGAGCAGTTCTTC. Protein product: CASSPYYSGGANEQFF.

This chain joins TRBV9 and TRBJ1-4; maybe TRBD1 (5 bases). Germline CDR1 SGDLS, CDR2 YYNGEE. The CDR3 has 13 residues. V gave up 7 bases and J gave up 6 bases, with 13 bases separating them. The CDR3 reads CASGGTGDEKLFF. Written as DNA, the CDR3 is TGTGCCAGCGGGGGGACCGGGGATGAAAAACTGTTTTTT.

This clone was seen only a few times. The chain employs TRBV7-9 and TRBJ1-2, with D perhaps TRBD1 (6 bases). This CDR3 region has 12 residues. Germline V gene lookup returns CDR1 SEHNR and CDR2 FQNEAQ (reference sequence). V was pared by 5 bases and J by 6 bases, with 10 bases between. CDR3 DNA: TGTGCCAGCAGCCGGCCAGGGGATGGCTACACCTTC. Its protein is CASSRPGDGYTF.

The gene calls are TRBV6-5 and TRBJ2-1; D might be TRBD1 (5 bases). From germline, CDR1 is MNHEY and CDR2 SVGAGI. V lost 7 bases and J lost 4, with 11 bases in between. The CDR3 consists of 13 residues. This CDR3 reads CASTTAGYNEQFF. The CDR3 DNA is TGTGCCAGCACGACAGCCGGTTACAATGAGCAGTTCTTC.

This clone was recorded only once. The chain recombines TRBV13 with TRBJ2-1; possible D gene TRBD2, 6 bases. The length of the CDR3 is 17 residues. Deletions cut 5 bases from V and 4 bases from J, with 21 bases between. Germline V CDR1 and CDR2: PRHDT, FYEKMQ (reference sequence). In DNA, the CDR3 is TGTGCCAGCAGCCCCCAACCAGGAGGGGTTTTATACAATGAGCAGTTCTTC. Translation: CASSPQPGGVLYNEQFF.

The CDR3 loop reads CASSPPGRGWDNEQFF. The DNA for the CDR3 is TGTGCCAGCAGCCCCCCAGGAAGGGGTTGGGACAATGAGCAGTTCTTC. This chain joins TRBV7-6 and TRBJ2-1; possible D gene TRBD1, 5 bases. This CDR3 is 16 amino acids long. V lost 5 bases and J lost 5, with 19 bases in between. Germline CDR1 and CDR2: SGHVS and FNYEAQ.